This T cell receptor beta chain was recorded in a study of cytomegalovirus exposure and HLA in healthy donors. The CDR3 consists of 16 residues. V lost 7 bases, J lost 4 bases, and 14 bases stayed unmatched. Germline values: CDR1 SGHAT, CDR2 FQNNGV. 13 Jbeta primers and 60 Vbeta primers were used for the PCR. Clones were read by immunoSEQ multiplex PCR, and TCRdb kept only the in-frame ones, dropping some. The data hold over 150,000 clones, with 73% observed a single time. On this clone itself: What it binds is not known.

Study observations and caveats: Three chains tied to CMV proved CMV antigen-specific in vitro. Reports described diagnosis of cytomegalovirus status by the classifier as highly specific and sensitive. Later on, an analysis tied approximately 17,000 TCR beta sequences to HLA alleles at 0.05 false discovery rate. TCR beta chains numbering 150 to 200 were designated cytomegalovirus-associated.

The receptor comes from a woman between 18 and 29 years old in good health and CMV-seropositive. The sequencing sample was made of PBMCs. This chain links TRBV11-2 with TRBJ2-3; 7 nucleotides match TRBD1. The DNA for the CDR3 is TGTGCCAGCACCGATAATTTGATTACAGGGGCAGATACGCAGTATTTT. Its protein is CASTDNLITGADTQYF.